A selection of T cell receptor beta chains follows, all from one sample in a study of human thymus T cells. Only in-frame clones appear in the TCRdb table, and some are missing; sequencing was by immunoSEQ multiplex PCR. This sample has about 130,000 clones, with 90% to 95% found just once. Sample: thymus tissue. These receptors were taken from a boy younger than two with a congenital heart defect but otherwise immunologically healthy. The CDR3 runs from the conserved cysteine through the conserved F or W. A D gene is named only where the DNA matches it firmly. Only some rows state a clone size, as once, few, many or a class for expanded clones.

DNA: TGTGCCAGCAGTTCCAGGGGGCGGCACACTGAAGCTTTCTTT; CDR3: CASSSRGRHTEAFF; J: TRBJ1-1; V: TRBV28; size: once; D: TRBD1
DNA: TGCGCCAGCAGCGTATTAGGGGCCCAGAACACTGAAGCTTTCTTT; CDR3: CASSVLGAQNTEAFF; J: TRBJ1-1; V: TRBV5-1; size: NA; D: NA
DNA: TGTGCCAGCAGTTTGTGGGGACAGGCCGAAGCTTTCTTT; CDR3: CASSLWGQAEAFF; J: TRBJ1-1; V: TRBV28; size: NA; D: TRBD1
DNA: TGCAGTGCGCCCTACAAAGGGATAGCTTTCTTT; CDR3: CSAPYKGIAFF; J: TRBJ1-1; V: TRBV20-1; size: NA; D: NA
DNA: TGTGCCAGCAGCCAAGACGGAAGCGGGGGGCAGTACGAGCAGTACTTC; CDR3: CASSQDGSGGQYEQYF; J: TRBJ2-7; V: TRBV4-2; size: NA; D: TRBD2
DNA: TGTGCCAGCTCCGAGGACTGCAGCGAGCGTACCCTCCACTTT; CDR3: CASSEDCSERTLHF; J: TRBJ1-6; V: TRBV18; size: NA; D: NA
DNA: TGTGCCAGCAGTGAAGTGTTACTAGAACCCCAAGAGACCCAGTACTTC; CDR3: CASSEVLLEPQETQYF; J: TRBJ2-5; V: TRBV6-1; size: NA; D: NA
DNA: TGTGCCAGCAGCGAACCTACGGGACTAGCGGGGGGGAGTACAGATACGCAGTATTTT; CDR3: CASSEPTGLAGGSTDTQYF; J: TRBJ2-3; V: TRBV6-1; size: NA; D: TRBD2
DNA: TGCGCCAGCAGCCGCCCCCCCAGCGGGGGGGAAGACGGGGAGCTGTTTTTT; CDR3: CASSRPPSGGEDGELFF; J: TRBJ2-2; V: TRBV4-1; size: NA; D: TRBD2
DNA: TGTGCCAGCAGCTTTGGGAGGGCTAGCGGGGACAGGAACAATGAGCAGTTCTTC; CDR3: CASSFGRASGDRNNEQFF; J: TRBJ2-1; V: TRBV7-2; size: NA; D: NA
DNA: TGTGCCAGTAGTATTGCTGGACAGACCTCCTACGAGCAGTACTTC; CDR3: CASSIAGQTSYEQYF; J: TRBJ2-7; V: TRBV19; size: NA; D: NA
DNA: TGTGCCATCTGGGCTAGCGGGGGCCGCACAGATACGCAGTATTTT; CDR3: CAIWASGGRTDTQYF; J: TRBJ2-3; V: TRBV10-3; size: NA; D: TRBD2
DNA: TGTGCCAGCAGCCCCCGACAGGGTAGAAACATTCAGTACTTC; CDR3: CASSPRQGRNIQYF; J: TRBJ2-4; V: TRBV13; size: NA; D: TRBD1
DNA: TGTGCCAGCAGCTTAGAGAGGACTAGCGGGGGGGGCGAGACCCAGTACTTC; CDR3: CASSLERTSGGGETQYF; J: TRBJ2-5; V: TRBV11-2; size: NA; D: TRBD2
DNA: TGTGCCAGCAGCGTAGGTGGTAGCGGGGCTTACAATGAGCAGTTCTTC; CDR3: CASSVGGSGAYNEQFF; J: TRBJ2-1; V: TRBV9; size: NA; D: TRBD2